This is a list of T cell receptor beta chains from one sample in a study of T-cell reconstitution after alpha-beta-depleted transplantation in children. TCRdb redid the calling of the PCR reads with MiXCR, one entry per CDR3 protein. The sample includes about a million distinct CDR3 sequences, about 29% of them seen just once. The starting material was PBMCs, mostly from graft donor cells, obtained 360 days after TCRalphabeta/CD19-depleted stem cell transplant. Every receptor here comes from a boy in the first two years of life who had a stem cell transplant for SCID, so the T cells may come from the graft donor. CDR3s include the opening cysteine and the closing phenylalanine or tryptophan. Each record gives: CDR3 length, clone size, J gene, D gene, V gene, CDR3 DNA, CDR3 protein. D genes are given only for firm matches. Only some rows state a clone size, as once, few, many or a class for expanded clones.

>12|few|TRBJ2-7|-|TRBV19
TGTGCCAGTAGTATCCGGGGGAGCGAGCAGTACTTC
CASSIRGSEQYF
>16|-|TRBJ2-3|-|TRBV5-1
TGCGCCAGCAGCTTGGCGGATCGTGGTGATCGAGATACGCAGTATTTT
CASSLADRGDRDTQYF
>16|-|TRBJ2-3|TRBD1|TRBV9
TGTGCCAGCAGCGTTGACAGGGGGCTTCTCACAGATACGCAGTATTTT
CASSVDRGLLTDTQYF
>15|-|TRBJ2-2|TRBD1|TRBV12-3/TRBV12-4
TGTGCCAGCAGTCCGACAGGGGCCCCCACCGGGGAGCTGTTTTTT
CASSPTGAPTGELFF
>14|-|TRBJ2-7|-|TRBV2
TGTGCCAGTGGGACCCTTTACGGTGCCTACGAGCAGTACTTC
CASGTLYGAYEQYF
>14|few|TRBJ1-4|-|TRBV9
TGTGCCAGCAGCGAGCGGGGAACTAATGAAAAACTGTTTTTT
CASSERGTNEKLFF
>13|-|TRBJ1-3|-|TRBV15
TGTGCCACCAGAGTCGAGGGGACAAACACCATATATTTT
CATRVEGTNTIYF
>14|few|TRBJ1-5|TRBD1|TRBV28
TGTGCCAGCAGTGACAGGGGGTACCCACCTGCCCAGCATTTT
CASSDRGYPPAQHF
>15|few|TRBJ2-2|-|TRBV7-9
TGTGCCAGCAAAACTGACATGGTATCAACCGGGGAGCTGTTTTTT
CASKTDMVSTGELFF
>16|-|TRBJ1-3|-|TRBV5-1
TGCGCCAGCAGCTTGGGCCCCAAGAGCTCTGGAAACACCATATATTTT
CASSLGPKSSGNTIYF
>17|-|TRBJ2-3|-|TRBV3-1
TGTGCCAGCACCAAGGGGCGAGGGGACGACTCCACAGATACGCAGTATTTT
CASTKGRGDDSTDTQYF
>18|many|TRBJ1-3|-|TRBV4-1
TGCGCCAGCAGCCAAGGTCTCTTAGGTCGTTCCTCTGGAAACACCATATATTTT
CASSQGLLGRSSGNTIYF
>13|-|TRBJ1-1|-|TRBV11-1
TGTGCCAGCAGCCATCATCGGGGTCCTGAAGCTTTCTTT
CASSHHRGPEAFF
>16|few|TRBJ2-1|-|TRBV5-6
TGTGCCAGCAGCGGAAGGACAGCCAGCTCCTACAATGAGCAGTTCTTC
CASSGRTASSYNEQFF
>16|few|TRBJ2-2|TRBD2|TRBV19
TGTGCCAGTAGTAAAGGACTAGCTTTGAACACCGGGGAGCTGTTTTTT
CASSKGLALNTGELFF
>14|few|TRBJ1-1|-|TRBV18
TGTGCCAGCTCGGAACAGGTCGAGGGAGGTGAAGCTTTCTTT
CASSEQVEGGEAFF
>15|-|TRBJ1-2|TRBD1|TRBV5-6
TGTGCCAGCAGCTTGGGACAGACAGGGGGCCATGGCTACACCTTC
CASSLGQTGGHGYTF
>17|few|TRBJ2-1|TRBD2|TRBV4-2
TGTGCCAGCAGCCAGCCCGGGGGGTCCTTCGCCTACAATGAGCAGTTCTTC
CASSQPGGSFAYNEQFF
>16|few|TRBJ1-1|-|TRBV4-1
TGCGCCAGCAGCCAGGTAATCCCCGGGGACAACACTGAAGCTTTCTTT
CASSQVIPGDNTEAFF
>15|few|TRBJ2-7|-|TRBV15
TGTGCCACCAGCAGAGACCCCACAGTCACCTACGAGCAGTACTTC
CATSRDPTVTYEQYF
>16|few|TRBJ2-1|TRBD1|TRBV10-3
TGTGCCATCAGTGAACGGGACAGGGGGGTCTACAATGAGCAGTTCTTC
CAISERDRGVYNEQFF
>14|-|TRBJ1-1|-|TRBV12-3/TRBV12-4
TGTGCCAGCAGTTTAGGCGTCGCGGGCACTGAAGCTTTCTTT
CASSLGVAGTEAFF
>19|-|TRBJ2-7|TRBD1|TRBV3-1
TGTGCCAGCAGCCAAGACCCCACGTTCCGGGACAGGGGGAACAACGAGCAGTACTTC
CASSQDPTFRDRGNNEQYF
>17|-|TRBJ1-6|-|TRBV7-6
TGTGCCAGCAGCTTAGTTCCGCAGGGGAGGGCAAATTCACCCCTCCACTTT
CASSLVPQGRANSPLHF
>13|few|TRBJ2-5|-|TRBV20-1
TGCAGTGCAAGTGGGCAGGGATTGGGGACCCAGTACTTC
CSASGQGLGTQYF
>13|-|TRBJ2-5|-|TRBV29-1
TGCAGCGTTCGAACACAGTACCAAGAGACCCAGTACTTC
CSVRTQYQETQYF
>14|many|TRBJ1-5|TRBD1|TRBV7-2
TGTGCCAGCAGCTTAAGGGGGCGGAATCAGCCCCAGCATTTT
CASSLRGRNQPQHF
>13|-|TRBJ2-5|TRBD2|TRBV29-1
TGCAGCGTTCAGCGGGGGGGATTAGGATCCCAGTACTTC
CSVQRGGLGSQYF
>15|once|TRBJ1-1|-|TRBV12-3/TRBV12-4
TGTGCCAGCAGTTTATTGGTAGGTTATCTAACTGAAGCTTTCTTT
CASSLLVGYLTEAFF
>15|-|TRBJ1-4|-|TRBV12-3/TRBV12-4
TGTGCCAGCAGTTCCGCCGGGACTGTGGTTGAAAAACTGTTTTTT
CASSSAGTVVEKLFF
>16|-|TRBJ2-2|-|TRBV5-1
TGCGCCAGCAGCTTGACACGGTCGCTGGGCACCGGGGAGCTGTTTTTT
CASSLTRSLGTGELFF
>14|few|TRBJ1-1|-|TRBV5-5
TGTGCCAGCACCACCGACACTCAGAACACTGAAGCTTTCTTT
CASTTDTQNTEAFF
>13|-|TRBJ2-1|-|TRBV5-1
TGCGCCAGCAGCAATTCCCCGGACGGTGAGCAGTTCTTC
CASSNSPDGEQFF
>15|-|TRBJ1-1|-|TRBV7-9
TGTGCCAGCAGCCGGGCAAGGGAAATGAACACTGAAGCTTTCTTT
CASSRAREMNTEAFF
>19|once|TRBJ2-4|TRBD1|TRBV28
TGTGCCAGCAGTTTCTCCGGGACAGGGCCACGAATAGCCAAAAACATTCAGTACTTC
CASSFSGTGPRIAKNIQYF
>16|-|TRBJ2-1|TRBD1|TRBV13
TGTGCCAGCAGCGCCACCGGGACAGGGCTGGACAATGAGCAGTTCTTC
CASSATGTGLDNEQFF
>14|few|TRBJ1-6|TRBD1|TRBV7-9
TGTGCCAGCAGCGGGGACAGCTCTAATTCACCCCTCCACTTT
CASSGDSSNSPLHF
>12|-|TRBJ2-3|TRBD2|TRBV20-1
TGCAGTGCGGGGGGGAACACAGATACGCAGTATTTT
CSAGGNTDTQYF
>16|-|TRBJ1-1|TRBD1|TRBV12-3/TRBV12-4
TGTGCCAGCAGTTTGTTACTCGCAGGGGGCCACACTGAAGCTTTCTTT
CASSLLLAGGHTEAFF
>17|-|TRBJ2-3|-|TRBV28
TGTGCCAGCAGTATCCCGACCCGACTTGGCCTGACAGATACGCAGTATTTT
CASSIPTRLGLTDTQYF
>15|few|TRBJ1-1|TRBD1|TRBV3-1
TGTGCCAGCAGCCAGGGGACAGCACCGAACACTGAAGCTTTCTTT
CASSQGTAPNTEAFF
>15|few|TRBJ2-5|-|TRBV28
TGTGCCAGCAGTTCCCTTTCGGGGGACGGGAGGACCCAGTACTTC
CASSSLSGDGRTQYF
>17|-|TRBJ2-2|-|TRBV7-3
TGTGCCAGCAGCTTAGTCCCGACCCATACGAACACCGGGGAGCTGTTTTTT
CASSLVPTHTNTGELFF
>16|few|TRBJ2-2|-|TRBV12-3/TRBV12-4
TGTGCCAGCAGTACCGGTGCTTCGGTAAGCACCGGGGAGCTGTTTTTT
CASSTGASVSTGELFF
>16|-|TRBJ2-7|TRBD1|TRBV4-3
TGCGCCAGCAGCCAAGTTTACAGGGGGCATCGGAACGAGCAGTACTTC
CASSQVYRGHRNEQYF
>15|-|TRBJ2-4|TRBD1|TRBV20-1
TGCAGTGCGAGTCCGACAGGGAACACGGGGAACATTCAGTACTTC
CSASPTGNTGNIQYF
>15|-|TRBJ1-5|-|TRBV12-3/TRBV12-4
TGTGCCAGCAGTTTACGAAGGCTCCACAATCAGCCCCAGCATTTT
CASSLRRLHNQPQHF
>14|-|TRBJ2-1|TRBD1|TRBV10-3
TGTGCCATCGGGGGGACAGGGGGTTACAATGAGCAGTTCTTC
CAIGGTGGYNEQFF
>15|few|TRBJ2-3|-|TRBV4-3
TGCGCCAGCAGCCAAGATTCCAGCAGCACAGATACGCAGTATTTT
CASSQDSSSTDTQYF
>16|-|TRBJ2-7|-|TRBV7-9
TGTGCCAGCAGCCCCGATACGACAGGACAAGCCTACGAGCAGTACTTC
CASSPDTTGQAYEQYF